The rows below give T cell receptor beta chains drawn from one sample of a study of T cells in Graves' hyperthyroidism and ophthalmopathy. TCRdb called the multiplex PCR reads again in MiXCR, with one record for every CDR3 protein. The data show almost 500,000 distinct CDR3 sequences, less than 25% seen once. Sample: blood. Every receptor here comes from a woman aged 70-85 years with Graves' ophthalmopathy. CDR3s include the opening cysteine and the closing phenylalanine or tryptophan. D genes are given only for firm matches. Size is stated for part of the rows, as once, few or many counts, or as a class when the clone is expanded.

v_call: TRBV5-8; j_call: TRBJ2-5; d_call: -; clone_size: few; cdr3_nt: TGTGCCAGCAGCTTTTGGGCCCGCCGGGAGGAGACCCAGTACTTC; cdr3_aa: CASSFWARREETQYF
v_call: TRBV29-1; j_call: TRBJ1-1; d_call: -; clone_size: few; cdr3_nt: TGCAGCGTCCACGGACGTGTGAACACTGAAGCTTTCTTT; cdr3_aa: CSVHGRVNTEAFF
v_call: TRBV3-1; j_call: TRBJ2-2; d_call: -; clone_size: few; cdr3_nt: TGTGCCAGCAGCCAGAACTCTATAATCACCGGGGAGCTGTTTTTT; cdr3_aa: CASSQNSIITGELFF
v_call: TRBV28; j_call: TRBJ2-7; d_call: -; clone_size: -; cdr3_nt: TGTGCCAGCCGCCTGGGGTCGTCACTCGGCGAGCAGTACTTC; cdr3_aa: CASRLGSSLGEQYF
v_call: TRBV7-9; j_call: TRBJ2-7; d_call: -; clone_size: -; cdr3_nt: TGCGCCAGCAGCCAAGATCGTGGACGCCTGGAGCAGTACTTC; cdr3_aa: CASSQDRGRLEQYF
v_call: TRBV6-1; j_call: TRBJ2-5; d_call: TRBD2; clone_size: few; cdr3_nt: TGTGCCAGCAGGGTTGATAGCGGGAGAGGAGAGACCCAGTACTTC; cdr3_aa: CASRVDSGRGETQYF
v_call: TRBV7-2; j_call: TRBJ2-7; d_call: TRBD2; clone_size: -; cdr3_nt: TGTGCCAGCAGCTTAAGCACTAGCGGGAGGACTATATACGAGCAGTACTTC; cdr3_aa: CASSLSTSGRTIYEQYF
v_call: TRBV11-1; j_call: TRBJ1-1; d_call: -; clone_size: many; cdr3_nt: TGTGCCAGCAGCCTGTCGACAGGCGAAGCTTTCTTT; cdr3_aa: CASSLSTGEAFF
v_call: TRBV7-3; j_call: TRBJ1-1; d_call: -; clone_size: many; cdr3_nt: TGTGCCAGCAGCTTACTGAGAGACACTGAAGCTTTCTTT; cdr3_aa: CASSLLRDTEAFF
v_call: TRBV29-1; j_call: TRBJ1-2; d_call: -; clone_size: many; cdr3_nt: TGCAGCGTTGACCTTGAGGGCTACACCTTC; cdr3_aa: CSVDLEGYTF
v_call: TRBV19; j_call: TRBJ2-7; d_call: TRBD2; clone_size: few; cdr3_nt: TGTGCCAGTAGTTCTCGCCGCGGACTAGCGGGAAACGAGCAGTACTTC; cdr3_aa: CASSSRRGLAGNEQYF
v_call: TRBV25-1; j_call: TRBJ2-1; d_call: TRBD2; clone_size: few; cdr3_nt: TGTGCCAGCAGTGATTTCTCGGGTTCCAGCGGGAGTATGAATGAGCAGTTCTTC; cdr3_aa: CASSDFSGSSGSMNEQFF
v_call: TRBV5-1; j_call: TRBJ1-1; d_call: -; clone_size: many; cdr3_nt: TGCGCCAGCAGCGGGCTTTTGGGGCAGACCAACACTGAAGCTTTCTTT; cdr3_aa: CASSGLLGQTNTEAFF
v_call: TRBV30; j_call: TRBJ1-2; d_call: TRBD1; clone_size: once; cdr3_nt: TGTGCCTGGAGTGTACAACAGGGGGGCCCTTATAGCTACACCTTC; cdr3_aa: CAWSVQQGGPYSYTF
v_call: TRBV5-1; j_call: TRBJ2-7; d_call: TRBD1; clone_size: few; cdr3_nt: TGCGCCAAATTCTCAACCAGGGGGCAGGCCCGCTACGAGCAGTACTTC; cdr3_aa: CAKFSTRGQARYEQYF
v_call: TRBV3-1; j_call: TRBJ1-5; d_call: -; clone_size: few; cdr3_nt: TGTGCCAGCAGTTTTAGACGAGAGCCCCAGCATTTT; cdr3_aa: CASSFRREPQHF
v_call: TRBV20-1; j_call: TRBJ2-1; d_call: TRBD2; clone_size: -; cdr3_nt: TGCAGTGCTAGAAACCTAGCGGGAGCCAATGAGCAGTTCTTC; cdr3_aa: CSARNLAGANEQFF
v_call: TRBV10-3; j_call: TRBJ2-1; d_call: TRBD2; clone_size: once; cdr3_nt: TGTGCCATCAGTGGGTCTAGCGGGGTAGGGAATGAGCAGTTCTTC; cdr3_aa: CAISGSSGVGNEQFF
v_call: TRBV6-2/TRBV6-3; j_call: TRBJ2-3; d_call: TRBD2; clone_size: -; cdr3_nt: TGTGCCAGCAGTTACGTACTAGCGGGAGCCACGCAGTATTTT; cdr3_aa: CASSYVLAGATQYF
v_call: TRBV18; j_call: TRBJ1-1; d_call: -; clone_size: few; cdr3_nt: TGTGCCAGCTCACCAAGGATAGGGATCGAGAACACTGAAGCTTTCTTT; cdr3_aa: CASSPRIGIENTEAFF
v_call: TRBV30; j_call: TRBJ1-5; d_call: -; clone_size: -; cdr3_nt: TGTGCCTGGAGTGGAGGATTTGGTCAGCCCCAGCATTTT; cdr3_aa: CAWSGGFGQPQHF
v_call: TRBV7-2; j_call: TRBJ2-1; d_call: TRBD2; clone_size: -; cdr3_nt: TGTGCCAGCTCAAGGGAAGGGTCTAGCGGGACTAATGAGCAGTTCTTC; cdr3_aa: CASSREGSSGTNEQFF
v_call: TRBV28; j_call: TRBJ1-2; d_call: -; clone_size: few; cdr3_nt: TGTGCCAGCAGTTGGGACTATGGCTACACCTTC; cdr3_aa: CASSWDYGYTF
v_call: TRBV30; j_call: TRBJ1-5; d_call: TRBD1; clone_size: few; cdr3_nt: TGTGCCTGGAGCGGACAGGGGCGGCAGCCCCAGCATTTT; cdr3_aa: CAWSGQGRQPQHF